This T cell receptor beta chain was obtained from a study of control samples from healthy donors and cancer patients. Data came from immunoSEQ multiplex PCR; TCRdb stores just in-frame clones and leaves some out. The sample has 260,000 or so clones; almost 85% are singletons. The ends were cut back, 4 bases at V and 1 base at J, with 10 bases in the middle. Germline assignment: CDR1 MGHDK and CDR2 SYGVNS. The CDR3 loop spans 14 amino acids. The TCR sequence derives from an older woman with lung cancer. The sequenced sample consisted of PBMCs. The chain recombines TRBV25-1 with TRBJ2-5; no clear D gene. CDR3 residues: CASSGSAAQETQYF. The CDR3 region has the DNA TGTGCCAGCAGTGGGTCGGCGGCCCAAGAGACCCAGTACTTC.